The 20 T cell receptor beta chains below were found in one sample sequenced in a study of T cells in Graves' hyperthyroidism and ophthalmopathy. TCR beta CDR3 region amplification was performed from RNA transcripts. The TCR CDR3 was amplified in a first-round RT-PCR using the HTBI primer set. TCRdb reprocessed the multiplex PCR reads via MiXCR and lists one record per CDR3 protein. The sample has some 570,000 distinct CDR3 sequences, approximately 15% seen once; the top ten hold 7.1%. Input material: blood. Every receptor here comes from a woman aged 18 to 35 with Graves' ophthalmopathy.

Many counts were recorded for this clonotype. The CDR3 bases are TGCGCCAGCGGGACTAGCGACAATGAGCAGTTCTTC. It yields the protein CASGTSDNEQFF. The chain joins TRBV5-1 to TRBJ2-1; 10 bases line up with TRBD2. This CDR3 has 12 amino acids. Germline-derived CDR1 and CDR2 are SGHRS and YFSETQ. V was clipped by 7 bases and J by 5 bases; unmatched bases: 0. The full variable domain, with the rest looked up from reference TRBV5-1 and TRBJ2-1, is KAGVTQTPRYLIKTRGQQVTLSCSPISGHRSVSWYQQTPGQGLQFLFEYFSETQRNKGNFPGRFSGRQFSNSRSEMNVSTLELGDSALYLCASGTSDNEQFFGPGTRLTVL.

In its sample, this clonotype was seen a few times. CDR3 nucleotides: TGTGCCAGCAGACCCGGGGGGGGTTCCTACGAGCAGTACTTC. This gives the protein CASRPGGGSYEQYF. J is TRBJ2-7 and V is TRBV7-2, with 8 nucleotides matching TRBD2. Germline trimming cut 6 bases from V and 1 base from J; bases unmatched to any gene: 5. The CDR3 totals 14 residues. CDR1 SGHTA and CDR2 FQGNSA come from the germline V gene. The variable domain in full, with the rest retrieved from reference TRBV7-2 and TRBJ2-7, is GAGVSQSPSNKVTEKGKDVELRCDPISGHTALYWYRQSLGQGLEFLIYFQGNSAPDKSGLPSDRFSAERTGGSVSTLTIQRTQQEDSAVYLCASRPGGGSYEQYFGPGTRLTVT.

This clonotype showed up many times. The chain recombines TRBV27 with TRBJ2-1; D may be TRBD2 (5 bases). Trimming stripped 4 bases from V and 10 bases from J, with 14 bases between. Germline V lookup: CDR1 MNHEY, CDR2 SMNVEV (reference sequence). The CDR3 is 13 residues long. For the CDR3, the DNA is TGTGCCAGCAGTTCACTAGGGAACATCGAGCAGTTCTTC. Translated: CASSSLGNIEQFF.

As for this clonotype: This could be a read error, since a much larger clone is one nucleotide away. The rearrangement joins TRBV20-1 to TRBJ2-1; maybe TRBD1 (5 bases). This CDR3 has 12 amino acids. Germline V gives CDR1 DFQATT, CDR2 SNEGSKA (reference sequence). The V end lost 6 bases, the J end lost 9 bases, and 15 bases lay between the germline ends. In nucleotides, the CDR3 is TGCAGTGCGGACATCCCCAGGAGTGAGCAGTTCTTC. It encodes CSADIPRSEQFF.

There are many counts of this clonotype. V usage is TRBV25-1 and J usage is TRBJ2-2; D may be TRBD2 (5 bases). This CDR3 has 16 amino acids. CDR1 is MGHDK, CDR2 SYGVNS, per germline. The V gene lost 4 bases and the J gene lost 0 bases, with 12 bases spanning the gap. The CDR3 sequence is CASSGVASANTGELFF. CDR3 bases: TGTGCCAGCAGTGGTGTAGCGAGTGCGAACACCGGGGAGCTGTTTTTT.

This clonotype has at least ten counts. The chain links TRBV12-3 or TRBV12-4 to TRBJ2-3; 8 nucleotides line up with TRBD1. The CDR3 covers 14 residues. V lost 6 bases, J lost 3 bases, and 5 bases stayed unmatched. Written as DNA, the CDR3 is TGTGCCAGCAGAGCGGACAGGGAGACAGATACGCAGTATTTT. This encodes CASRADRETDTQYF.

This clonotype has just a few counts. This chain joins TRBV14 and TRBJ1-4, with D tentatively TRBD1 (6 bases). The CDR3 has 12 amino acids. Deletions cut 1 base from V and 12 bases from J, with 9 bases between. Germline V lookup: CDR1 SGHDN, CDR2 FVKESK. The DNA for the CDR3 is TGTGCCAGCAGCCAAGTACAGGGTCAACTGTTTTTT. Its protein is CASSQVQGQLFF.

Ten or more counts support this clonotype. The rearrangement links TRBV20-1 to TRBJ2-7; D possibly uses TRBD1 or TRBD2 (5 bases each). V was trimmed by 6 bases and J by 5 bases, leaving 14 bases between them. The CDR3 spans 12 residues. Per germline, CDR1 DFQATT and CDR2 SNEGSKA (reference sequence). The CDR3 loop is CSAWTQGDEQYF. The CDR3 DNA reads TGCAGTGCCTGGACTCAGGGCGACGAGCAGTACTTC.

This chain uses TRBV6-1 with TRBJ1-6; tentative D call: TRBD1 (5 bases). This CDR3 comprises 15 residues. Germline V CDR1 and CDR2: MNHNS, SASEGT. Trimming took 6 bases from V and 7 from J, leaving 16 bases between them. The CDR3 DNA reads TGTGCCAGCAGCACCCCGGGACGGCCAAATTCACCCCTCCACTTT. Its protein is CASSTPGRPNSPLHF.

The chain recombines TRBV6-1 with TRBJ2-4; D not resolved. Germline CDR1 reads MNHNS; CDR2 reads SASEGT. The CDR3 has 13 amino acids. The V end lost 7 bases, the J end lost 1 base, and 8 bases lay between the germline ends. The CDR3 DNA is TGTGCCAGCACCGGGTTGGCCAAAAACATTCAGTACTTC. Its protein product is CASTGLAKNIQYF.

This clonotype was counted ten times or more. V usage is TRBV7-8 and J usage is TRBJ1-1, with 7 bases aligning to TRBD1. The germline CDR1 and CDR2 sequences are SGHVS and FQNEAQ. This CDR3 contains 15 residues. J lost 3 bases, V lost 1 base, and 5 bases had no gene match. As DNA, the CDR3 is TGTGCCAGCAGCTTAGAGACAGGGACGGACACTGAAGCTTTCTTT. This gives the protein CASSLETGTDTEAFF.

This clonotype appeared many times. The chain carries TRBV2 and TRBJ1-2, with D uncertain. The ends were cut back, 6 bases at V and 5 bases at J, with 13 bases in the middle. Looked up from germline, CDR1 is SNHLY and CDR2 is FYNNEI. The CDR3 has 13 amino acids. This CDR3 is CASRKGQLYGYTF. Here the CDR3 DNA reads TGTGCCAGCAGAAAAGGGCAGTTGTATGGCTACACCTTC.

This clonotype was seen repeatedly, ten times or more. CDR3 nucleotide sequence: TGTGCCATCAGTGATTCCCCTGGGCTCCCCGGAGTTGGCTACACCTTC. Protein: CAISDSPGLPGVGYTF. The chain links TRBV10-3 to TRBJ1-2, with D hard to call. The germline V and J ends were trimmed by 3 bases and 7 bases, with 21 bases remaining between them. Per the germline V gene, CDR1 is ENHRY and CDR2 is SYGVKD. The CDR3 is 16 residues long.

This clonotype was seen more than once but under ten times. This chain uses TRBV19 with TRBJ1-5; TRBD1 might be the D (5 bases). Trimming pared 3 bases from V and 0 bases from J, leaving 9 bases between. The CDR3 spans 15 residues. Germline lookup yields CDR1 LNHDA and CDR2 SQIVND (reference sequence). The CDR3 spells CASSMGQISNQPQHF. The CDR3 DNA is TGTGCCAGTAGTATGGGGCAGATTAGCAATCAGCCCCAGCATTTT.

This clonotype showed up many times. The V gene is TRBV7-2, the J gene TRBJ2-6; 8 nucleotides line up with TRBD2. After removal of 8 bases from V and 0 bases from J, the junction contained 6 bases not matched to a gene. Germline loops: CDR1 SGHTA, CDR2 FQGNSA. The CDR3 is made up of 16 amino acids. Written as DNA, the CDR3 is TGTGCCAGCCAGGGCGGGAGGAGCTCTGGGGCCAACGTCCTGACTTTC. It translates to CASQGGRSSGANVLTF.

This clonotype was counted many times. CDR3 DNA: TGTGCCAGCAGCTTTCCCTCTGGGCGGGCAGGGGCTTACTACGAGCAGTACTTC. This sequence encodes CASSFPSGRAGAYYEQYF. The chain is built from TRBV7-2 and TRBJ2-7; tentatively, D is TRBD1 (6 bases). This CDR3 has 18 amino acids. The V and J ends lost 3 bases and 3 bases respectively, with 24 bases between them. CDR1 is SGHTA and CDR2 is FQGNSA in the germline V gene. The entire variable domain, with the rest obtained from reference TRBV7-2 and TRBJ2-7, is as follows: GAGVSQSPSNKVTEKGKDVELRCDPISGHTALYWYRQSLGQGLEFLIYFQGNSAPDKSGLPSDRFSAERTGGSVSTLTIQRTQQEDSAVYLCASSFPSGRAGAYYEQYFGPGTRLTVT.

This clonotype was detected a few times. This rearrangement joins TRBV6-2 or TRBV6-3 to TRBJ1-5, with D possibly being TRBD1 (5 bases). Per germline, CDR1 MNHEY and CDR2 SVGEGT. The CDR3 is made up of 21 amino acids. V was cut by 0 bases and J by 1 base, with 25 bases left in between. The CDR3 is CASSYSRRVQEGLWSNQPQHF. Written as DNA, the CDR3 is TGTGCCAGCAGTTACTCTCGACGGGTACAGGAGGGGTTATGGAGCAATCAGCCCCAGCATTTT.

CDR3: CASSRGPTATRNTIYF. CDR3 DNA sequence: TGTGCCAGCAGCCGGGGCCCGACAGCCACCCGAAACACCATATATTTT. J is TRBJ1-3 and V is TRBV7-2, with D possibly matching TRBD1 (5 bases). Trimming removed 5 bases at V and 5 bases at J, with 19 bases between. CDR1 and CDR2 from the germline V gene are SGHTA and FQGNSA. The CDR3 loop spans 16 amino acids.

This chain links TRBV27 with TRBJ2-3, with D possibly TRBD1 on 6 matching bases. Germline CDR1 MNHEY, CDR2 SMNVEV (reference sequence). This CDR3 is 13 amino acids long. Trimming removed 8 bases at V and 4 bases at J, with 13 bases between. The CDR3 sequence is CASHPQGADTQYF. CDR3 DNA: TGTGCCAGCCATCCACAGGGAGCAGATACGCAGTATTTT.

This clonotype was found many times. The rearrangement links TRBV2 to TRBJ1-5, with D perhaps matching TRBD1 (5 bases). Germline CDR1 reads SNHLY; CDR2 reads FYNNEI. The CDR3 extends over 15 amino acids. Trimming took 1 base from V and 4 from J, leaving 11 bases between them. CDR3 coding DNA: TGTGCCAGCAGTGAAGTCAGGGTTGGAAATCAGCCCCAGCATTTT. As protein: CASSEVRVGNQPQHF.